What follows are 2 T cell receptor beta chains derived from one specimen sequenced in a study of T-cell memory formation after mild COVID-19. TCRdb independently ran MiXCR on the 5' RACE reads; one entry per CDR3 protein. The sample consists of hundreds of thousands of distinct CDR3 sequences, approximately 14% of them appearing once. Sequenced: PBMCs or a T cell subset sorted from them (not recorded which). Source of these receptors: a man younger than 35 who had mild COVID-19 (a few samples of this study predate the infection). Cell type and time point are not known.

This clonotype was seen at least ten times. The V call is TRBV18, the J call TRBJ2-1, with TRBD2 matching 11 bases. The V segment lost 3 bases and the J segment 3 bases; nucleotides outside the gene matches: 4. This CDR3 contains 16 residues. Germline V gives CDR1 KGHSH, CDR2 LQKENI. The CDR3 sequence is CASSPLAGGNYNEQFF. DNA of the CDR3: TGTGCCAGCTCACCCTTAGCGGGGGGGAACTACAATGAGCAGTTCTTC.

CDR3 region: CASSQAGGRGGYTF. For the CDR3, the DNA is TGTGCCAGCAGCCAAGCAGGGGGTCGGGGTGGCTACACCTTC. The chain has TRBV4-2 and TRBJ1-2, with TRBD1 identical over 7 bases. This CDR3 comprises 14 residues. Germline V lookup: CDR1 LGHNA, CDR2 YNFKEQ. V lost 1 base and J lost 7; bases outside the gene matches: 6.